This T cell receptor beta chain was profiled in a study of blood T cell repertoires in COVID-19. This CDR3 contains 17 residues. Germline-derived CDR1 and CDR2 are SGHTA and FQGNSA. Trimming removed 1 base from V and 2 bases from J; junction bases left unmatched: 11. The table came from immunoSEQ multiplex PCR; TCRdb's copy has only in-frame clones and leaves some out. Of about 360,000 clones listed, around 90% are singletons. The clonotype comes from a human donor in a cohort sampled during active COVID-19. Sequenced input: peripheral blood. V usage is TRBV7-2 and J usage is TRBJ2-7; 7 nucleotides align to TRBD2. CDR3 coding DNA: TGTGCCAGCAGCTTAGGGGTGTCCGCGGGGGTCCCCTACGAGCAGTACTTC. Its protein is CASSLGVSAGVPYEQYF.